This paragraph reports one T cell receptor beta chain. No antigen is known for it. This CDR3 has 12 amino acids. The V and J ends lost 6 bases and 6 bases respectively, with 9 bases between them. Per germline, CDR1 MNHEY and CDR2 SVGAGI. Profiling relied on immunoSEQ multiplex PCR, and the TCRdb table lists in-frame clones only, not all of them. The data contain some 1,400,000 clones, about 96% of them singletons. These data come from a study of shared clonotypes between healthy human individuals. There were no recent acute infections or vaccinations among the donors, who were healthy HIV-negative adults. Regarding the study as a whole: Only a few donors were included, so the genetic and exposure-history diversity represented was limited.

Specimen: naive CD4+ T cells sorted from blood. Subset defined: CD45RA+ positively selected. V gene TRBV6-5 combines with J gene TRBJ2-1; tentatively, D is TRBD1 (5 bases). The sequence came from a man in his thirties or forties in good health. The CDR3: CASRSTVNEQFF. In DNA, the CDR3 is TGTGCCAGCAGGTCGACAGTCAATGAGCAGTTCTTC.